This T cell receptor (beta chain) was recovered during a study of radiation and T cells in renal cell carcinoma. The time point here: blood 2 weeks post-SBRT. The treatment: 15 Gy SBRT to primary tumor, nephrectomy 4 weeks later. General study results and limits: No pretreatment tumor biopsies were available for baseline clonotypes.

The V gene's germline CDR1 is SEHNR and CDR2 FQNEAQ (reference sequence). V was clipped by 4 bases and J by 6 bases; unmatched bases: 3. The CDR3 consists of 14 residues. About this clone itself: Its cognate antigen is unknown.

Some clones are missing from TCRdb's copy, which holds only in-frame ones; the method was immunoSEQ multiplex PCR. Here the sample spans some 50,000 clones, 80% being singletons. The source is a woman between 65 and 79 years old with renal cell carcinoma. This rearrangement joins TRBV7-9 to TRBJ2-7; 13 nucleotides align to TRBD2. The sample here was blood, taken from a patient whose treatment included radiotherapy and nephrectomy. CDR3 nucleotides: TGTGCCAGCAGCTCACTAGCGGGAGGGCCCGAGCAGTACTTC. Translating it yields CASSSLAGGPEQYF.